This is a list of T cell receptor beta chains from one sample in a study of cytomegalovirus exposure and HLA in healthy donors. This table comes from immunoSEQ multiplex PCR, and its TCRdb copy is limited to in-frame clones, with some not included. The data hold roughly 110,000 clones, with about 70% observed a single time. The sample consisted of PBMCs. These receptors were collected from a female donor in good health and CMV-seronegative. CDR3s include the opening cysteine and the closing phenylalanine or tryptophan. D genes are given only for firm matches. The size entry is marked missing in some rows and otherwise reads once, few, many or a size class.

cdr3_length clone_size j_call v_call d_call cdr3_nt cdr3_aa
15 . TRBJ2-7 TRBV6-5 TRBD2 TGTGCCAGCAGTAGCGCGACTAGCGGGACCTACGAGCAGTACTTC CASSSATSGTYEQYF
14 . TRBJ2-5 TRBV7-9 TRBD2 TGTGCCAGCAGTCCTAGCGGGAGGCGGGAGACCCAGTACTTC CASSPSGRRETQYF
15 . TRBJ2-7 TRBV11-3 TRBD1 TGTGCCAGCAGCCCCCGGGACAGGGGACCCTACGAGCAGTACTTC CASSPRDRGPYEQYF
15 . TRBJ2-1 TRBV21-1 . TGTGCCAGCAACCGGCAGGGGGTGAGGTACAATGAGCAGTTCTTC CASNRQGVRYNEQFF
13 . TRBJ2-1 TRBV2 . TGTGCCAGCAGTGAAGAACAGCTACGAGAGCAGTTCTTC CASSEEQLREQFF
15 . TRBJ2-7 TRBV30 TRBD1 TGTGCCTGGAGTTCCGGGACAGTGGGCTTATACGAGCAGTACTTC CAWSSGTVGLYEQYF
14 . TRBJ2-5 TRBV7-3 . TGTGCCAGCAGCTTTCTGGGGGGCCAAGAGACCCAGTACTTC CASSFLGGQETQYF
15 once TRBJ2-7 TRBV5-6 . TGTGCCAGCAGTGGGGAACCGGGGGAACTTTACGAGCAGTACTTC CASSGEPGELYEQYF
17 few TRBJ2-1 TRBV7-8 . TGTGCCAGCAGCTTAGAGGGGAGGAGCGGGCGGATGGGTGAGCAGTTCTTC CASSLEGRSGRMGEQFF
14 . TRBJ1-1 TRBV6-5 . TGTGCCAGCAGTTACTCCCAGGGCGACACTGAAGCTTTCTTT CASSYSQGDTEAFF
14 few TRBJ1-1 TRBV2 . TGTGCCAGCAGCGGCGGGAGGGTGAACACTGAAGCTTTCTTT CASSGGRVNTEAFF
14 . TRBJ2-1 TRBV30 TRBD2 TGTGCCTGGAGTGTCACTAGCGGGAGTAGATCCCAGTTCTTC CAWSVTSGSRSQFF
13 . TRBJ2-5 TRBV9 . TGTGCCAGCAGTACGAAACGGGGGAAGACCCAGTACTTC CASSTKRGKTQYF
16 . TRBJ2-5 TRBV19 . TGTGCCAGTAGTATAGGGTCGTGGCGGAGAGGAGAGACCCAGTACTTC CASSIGSWRRGETQYF
14 . TRBJ1-2 TRBV9 . TGTGCCAGCAGCGGAACCACAGATTCTTATGGCTACACCTTC CASSGTTDSYGYTF
18 . TRBJ2-3 TRBV30 TRBD2 TGTGCCTGGAGTGGAGGGCTAGCGGGAGGCCAAAGCACAGATACGCAGTATTTT CAWSGGLAGGQSTDTQYF
14 . TRBJ2-3 TRBV6-4 . TGTGCCAGCAGCCACTCCCCTAGCACAGATACGCAGTATTTT CASSHSPSTDTQYF
14 . TRBJ2-3 TRBV7-2 . TGTGCCAGCAGCCCCAGGGGGGCGGTAGATACGCAGTATTTT CASSPRGAVDTQYF
17 few TRBJ2-1 TRBV19 TRBD2 TGTGCCAGTAGTATGAGTGGGCGGGAGAGGGTCTACAGGGAGCAGTTCTTC CASSMSGRERVYREQFF
15 . TRBJ1-2 TRBV7-9 . TGTGCCAGCAGTTCCCAGTGGGGGGAAGGCTATGGCTACACCTTC CASSSQWGEGYGYTF
13 . TRBJ2-3 TRBV6-4 . TGTGCCAGCAGTGAGGCTAGCACAGATACGCAGTATTTT CASSEASTDTQYF
17 few TRBJ1-5 TRBV5-5 TRBD1 TGTGCCAGCAGCTTGGAAGGGGCAGGGGGAGGAAATCAGCCCCAGCATTTT CASSLEGAGGGNQPQHF
13 . TRBJ2-7 TRBV19 . TGTGCCAGTAGTATAGTCAACTCCTACGAGCAGTACTTC CASSIVNSYEQYF
11 . TRBJ2-2 TRBV19 . TGTGCCAGCGAGATTACCGGGGAGCTGTTTTTT CASEITGELFF